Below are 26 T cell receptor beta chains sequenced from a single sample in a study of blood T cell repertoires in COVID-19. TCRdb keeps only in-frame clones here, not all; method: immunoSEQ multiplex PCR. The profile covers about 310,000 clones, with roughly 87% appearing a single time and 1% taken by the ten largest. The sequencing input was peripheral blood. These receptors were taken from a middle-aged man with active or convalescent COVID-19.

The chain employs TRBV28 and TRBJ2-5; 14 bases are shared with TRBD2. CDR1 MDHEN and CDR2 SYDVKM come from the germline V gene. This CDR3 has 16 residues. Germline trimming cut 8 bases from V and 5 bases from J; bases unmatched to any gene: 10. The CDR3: CASGLGLAGGRETQYF. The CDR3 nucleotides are TGTGCCAGCGGTCTAGGACTAGCGGGGGGTCGTGAGACCCAGTACTTC.

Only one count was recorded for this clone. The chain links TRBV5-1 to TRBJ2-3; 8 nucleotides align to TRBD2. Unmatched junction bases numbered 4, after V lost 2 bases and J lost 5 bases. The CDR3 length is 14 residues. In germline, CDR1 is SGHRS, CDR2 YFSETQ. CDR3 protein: CASSLFLAGDTQYF. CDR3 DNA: TGCGCCAGCAGCTTATTCCTAGCGGGAGATACGCAGTATTTT.

For the CDR3, the DNA is TGTGCCAGCAGCCAAGATGGGGGCTTCAATCAGCCCCAGCATTTT. This translates into CASSQDGGFNQPQHF. The chain employs TRBV14 and TRBJ1-5; D is perhaps TRBD1 (6 bases). Deletions cut 0 bases from V and 3 bases from J, with 9 bases between. This CDR3 contains 15 residues. The germline CDR1 and CDR2 sequences are SGHDN and FVKESK.

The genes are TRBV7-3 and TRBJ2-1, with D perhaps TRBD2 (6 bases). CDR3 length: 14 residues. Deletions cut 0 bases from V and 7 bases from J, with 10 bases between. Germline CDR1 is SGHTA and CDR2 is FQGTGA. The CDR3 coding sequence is TGTGCCAGCAGCTTAACTCTTAGCGGAAATGAGCAGTTCTTC. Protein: CASSLTLSGNEQFF.

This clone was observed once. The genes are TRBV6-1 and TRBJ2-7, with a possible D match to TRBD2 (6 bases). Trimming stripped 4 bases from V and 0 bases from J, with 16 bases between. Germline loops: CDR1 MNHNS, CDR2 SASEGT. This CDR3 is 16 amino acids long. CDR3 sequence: CASSGLRRDFSYEQYF. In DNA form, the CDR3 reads TGTGCCAGCAGTGGCCTAAGACGGGACTTCTCCTACGAGCAGTACTTC.

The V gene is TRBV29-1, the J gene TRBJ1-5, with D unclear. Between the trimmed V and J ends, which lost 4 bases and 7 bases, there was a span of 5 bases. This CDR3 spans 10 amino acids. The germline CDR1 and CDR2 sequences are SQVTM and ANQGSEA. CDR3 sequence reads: CSVGRQPQHF. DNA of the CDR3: TGCAGCGTTGGGAGACAGCCCCAGCATTTT.

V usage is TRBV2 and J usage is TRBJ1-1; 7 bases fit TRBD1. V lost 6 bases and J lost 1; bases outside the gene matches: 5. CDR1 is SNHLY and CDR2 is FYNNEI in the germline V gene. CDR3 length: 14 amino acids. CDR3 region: CASSGTAKNTEAFF. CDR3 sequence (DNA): TGTGCCAGCAGCGGGACAGCTAAGAACACTGAAGCTTTCTTT.

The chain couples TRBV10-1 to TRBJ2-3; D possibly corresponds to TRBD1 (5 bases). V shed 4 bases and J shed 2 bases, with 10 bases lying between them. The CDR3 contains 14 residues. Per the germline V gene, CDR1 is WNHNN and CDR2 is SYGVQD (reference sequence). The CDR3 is CASSAGRATDTQYF. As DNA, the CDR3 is TGCGCCAGCAGTGCAGGCAGGGCCACAGATACGCAGTATTTT.

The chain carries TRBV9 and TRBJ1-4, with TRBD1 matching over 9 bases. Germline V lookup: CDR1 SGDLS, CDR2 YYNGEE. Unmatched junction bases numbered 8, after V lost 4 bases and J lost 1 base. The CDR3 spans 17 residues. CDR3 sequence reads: CASSTTPGQGTNEKLFF. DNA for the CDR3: TGTGCCAGCAGCACTACGCCGGGACAGGGAACTAATGAAAAACTGTTTTTT.

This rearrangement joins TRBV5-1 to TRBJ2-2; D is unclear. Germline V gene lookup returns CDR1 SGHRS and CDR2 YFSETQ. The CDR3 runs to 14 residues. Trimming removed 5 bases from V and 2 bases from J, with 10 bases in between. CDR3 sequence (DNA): TGCGCCAGCAGAGCCAGGCTAAACACCGGGGAGCTGTTTTTT. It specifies CASRARLNTGELFF.

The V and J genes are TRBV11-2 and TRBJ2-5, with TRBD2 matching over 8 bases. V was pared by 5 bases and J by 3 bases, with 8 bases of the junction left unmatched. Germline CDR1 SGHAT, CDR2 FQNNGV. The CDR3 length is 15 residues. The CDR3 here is CASSRAGTREETQYF. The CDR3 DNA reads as TGTGCCAGCAGCCGAGCCGGGACTAGAGAAGAGACCCAGTACTTC.

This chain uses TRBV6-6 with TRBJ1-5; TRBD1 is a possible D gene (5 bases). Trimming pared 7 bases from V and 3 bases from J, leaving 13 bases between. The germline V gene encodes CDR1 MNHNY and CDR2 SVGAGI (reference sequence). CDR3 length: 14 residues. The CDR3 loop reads CASTSPGPNQPQHF. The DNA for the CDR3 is TGTGCCAGCACCTCACCAGGGCCCAATCAGCCCCAGCATTTT.

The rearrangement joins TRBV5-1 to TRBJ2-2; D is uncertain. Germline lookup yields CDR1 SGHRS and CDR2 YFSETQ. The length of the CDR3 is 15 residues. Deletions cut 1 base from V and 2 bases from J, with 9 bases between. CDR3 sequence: CASSLNSFNTGELFF. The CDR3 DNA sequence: TGCGCCAGCAGCTTGAACTCTTTCAACACCGGGGAGCTGTTTTTT.

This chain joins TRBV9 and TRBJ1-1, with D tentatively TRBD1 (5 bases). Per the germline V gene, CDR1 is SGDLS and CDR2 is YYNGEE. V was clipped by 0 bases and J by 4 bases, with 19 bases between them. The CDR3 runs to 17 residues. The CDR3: CASSVVVGGGVGTEAFF. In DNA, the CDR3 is TGTGCCAGCAGCGTAGTAGTGGGCGGAGGGGTCGGCACTGAAGCTTTCTTT.

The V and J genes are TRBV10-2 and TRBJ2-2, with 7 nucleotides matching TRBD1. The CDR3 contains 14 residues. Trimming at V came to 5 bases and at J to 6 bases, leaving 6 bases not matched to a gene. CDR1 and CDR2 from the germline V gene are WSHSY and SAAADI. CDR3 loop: CASSRFTGAGELFF. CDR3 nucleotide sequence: TGCGCCAGCAGTCGGTTTACAGGGGCCGGGGAGCTGTTTTTT.

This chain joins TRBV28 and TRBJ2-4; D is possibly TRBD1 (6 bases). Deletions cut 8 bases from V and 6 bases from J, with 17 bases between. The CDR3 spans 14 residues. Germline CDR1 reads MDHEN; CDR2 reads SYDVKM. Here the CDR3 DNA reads TGTGCCAGCCGAGGTAGGCAGGGGCGAAACATTCAGTACTTC. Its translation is CASRGRQGRNIQYF.

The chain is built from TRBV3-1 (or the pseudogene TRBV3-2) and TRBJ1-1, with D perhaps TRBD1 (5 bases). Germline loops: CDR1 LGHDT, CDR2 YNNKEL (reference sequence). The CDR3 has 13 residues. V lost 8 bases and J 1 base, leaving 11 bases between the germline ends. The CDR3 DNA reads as TGTGCCAGCGCCGGCGGGGGGAACACTGAAGCTTTCTTT. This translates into CASAGGGNTEAFF.

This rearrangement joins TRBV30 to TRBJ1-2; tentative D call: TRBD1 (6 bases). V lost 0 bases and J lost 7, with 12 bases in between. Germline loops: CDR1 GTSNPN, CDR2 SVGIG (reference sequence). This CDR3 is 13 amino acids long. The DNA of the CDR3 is TGTGCCTGGAGTGTAATACAGGGCGGTGGCTACACCTTC. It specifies CAWSVIQGGGYTF.

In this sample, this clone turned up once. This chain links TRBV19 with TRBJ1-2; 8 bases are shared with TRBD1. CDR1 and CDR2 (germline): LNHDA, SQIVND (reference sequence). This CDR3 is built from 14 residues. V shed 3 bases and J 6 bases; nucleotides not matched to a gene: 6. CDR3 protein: CASSMWQGANGYTF. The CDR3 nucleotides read TGTGCCAGTAGTATGTGGCAGGGGGCAAATGGCTACACCTTC.

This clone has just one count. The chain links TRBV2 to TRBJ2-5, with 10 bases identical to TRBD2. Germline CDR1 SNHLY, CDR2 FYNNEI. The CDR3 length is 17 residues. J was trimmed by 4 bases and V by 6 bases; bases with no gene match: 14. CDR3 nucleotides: TGTGCCAGCAGCGCCTCTAGCGGGAGTGCGGAGAGAGAGACCCAGTACTTC. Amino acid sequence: CASSASSGSAERETQYF.

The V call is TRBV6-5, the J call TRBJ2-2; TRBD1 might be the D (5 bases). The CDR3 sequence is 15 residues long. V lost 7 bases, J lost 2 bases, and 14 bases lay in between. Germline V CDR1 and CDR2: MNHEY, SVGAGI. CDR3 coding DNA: TGTGCCAGCACTTTGGCCAGGGCAAACACCGGGGAGCTGTTTTTT. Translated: CASTLARANTGELFF.

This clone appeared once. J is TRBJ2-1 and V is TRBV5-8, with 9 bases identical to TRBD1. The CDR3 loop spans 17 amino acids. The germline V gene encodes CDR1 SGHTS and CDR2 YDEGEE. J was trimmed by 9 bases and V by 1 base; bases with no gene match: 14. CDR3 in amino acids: CASSLIPGQGPGGEQFF. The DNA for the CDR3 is TGTGCCAGCAGCTTGATTCCGGGACAGGGTCCAGGAGGTGAGCAGTTCTTC.

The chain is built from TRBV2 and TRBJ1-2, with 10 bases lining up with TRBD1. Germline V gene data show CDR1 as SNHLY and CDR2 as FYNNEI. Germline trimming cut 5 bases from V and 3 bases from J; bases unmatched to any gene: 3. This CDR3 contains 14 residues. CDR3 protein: CASSTGTGDYGYTF. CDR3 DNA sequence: TGTGCCAGCAGTACCGGGACAGGGGACTATGGCTACACCTTC.

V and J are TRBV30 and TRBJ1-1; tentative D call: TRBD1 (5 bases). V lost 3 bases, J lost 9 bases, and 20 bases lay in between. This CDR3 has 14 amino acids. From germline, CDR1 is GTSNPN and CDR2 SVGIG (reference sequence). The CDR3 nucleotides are TGTGCCTGGAGCATTATGTTACGGGGGGGTAAAGCTTTCTTT. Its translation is CAWSIMLRGGKAFF.

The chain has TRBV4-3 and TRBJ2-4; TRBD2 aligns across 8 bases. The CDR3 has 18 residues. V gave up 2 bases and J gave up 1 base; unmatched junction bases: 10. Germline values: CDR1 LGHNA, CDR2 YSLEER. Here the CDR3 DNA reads TGCGCCAGCAGCCAATCCCCCGGGGGGGGATGGGCCAAAAACATTCAGTACTTC. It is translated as CASSQSPGGGWAKNIQYF.

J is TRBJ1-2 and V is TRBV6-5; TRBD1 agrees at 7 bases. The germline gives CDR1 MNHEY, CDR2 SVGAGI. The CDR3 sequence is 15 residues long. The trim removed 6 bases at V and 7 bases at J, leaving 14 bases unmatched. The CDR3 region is CASSPEGGSTVGYTF. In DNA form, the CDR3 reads TGTGCCAGCAGCCCAGAAGGGGGCTCTACAGTTGGCTACACCTTC.